This T cell receptor beta chain was observed in a study of metastatic and nonmetastatic thyroid tumors. Study results and limitations: Within blood and tumor, benign nodules reportedly had significantly lower TCR beta diversity than malignant thyroid tumors did.

After removal of 4 bases from V and 15 bases from J, the junction contained 9 bases not matched to a gene. Germline CDR1 and CDR2: SNHLY and FYNNEI. The CDR3 is made up of 12 amino acids. Ten or more counts support this clone. The target antigen is unknown. The authors' processing: CDR3 was compared across clinicopathological groups, and the resulting differences were used to build a distant-metastasis classifier for papillary thyroid cancer. TCRdb reprocessed the PCR reads using MiXCR. These V and J calls are TCRdb output, not the study's own analysis. The table has about 85,000 clones, 8% to 9.5% seen once. Each patient went into thyroid surgery without having received any treatment.

Sample: blood. The chain couples TRBV2 to TRBJ2-1; TRBD1 matches 7 bases. The sequence was collected from a female donor with papillary thyroid cancer or a benign thyroid nodule (not recorded which). Some clones in this sample may be carry-over from other donors' samples. In nucleotides, the CDR3 is TGTGCCAGCAGTGTTAGGACAGGCTCCCGGTTCTTC. This translates into CASSVRTGSRFF.